This passage covers 22 T cell receptor beta chains from one sample sequenced in a study of T cell repertoires in cytomegalovirus infection. TCRdb re-called the reads with MiXCR, one entry per CDR3 protein. The data show 740,000 or so distinct CDR3 sequences, under 40% seen once. Specimen: PBMCs. These receptors all come from a human donor in good health (CMV status not recorded). Some clones in this sample may be carry-over from other donors' samples.

This clonotype was observed a few times. The chain joins TRBV18 to TRBJ2-2; maybe TRBD1 (5 bases). Germline CDR1 and CDR2: KGHSH and LQKENI. This CDR3 comprises 15 residues. Trimming cost V 3 bases and J 0 bases, with 8 bases left between them. CDR3 residues: CASSPQGPNTGELFF. CDR3 sequence (DNA): TGTGCCAGCTCACCCCAGGGCCCGAACACCGGGGAGCTGTTTTTT.

This chain joins TRBV12-3 or TRBV12-4 and TRBJ2-7; 7 positions agree with TRBD1. The CDR3 is made up of 17 amino acids. The V and J ends lost 5 bases and 7 bases, in that order; junction bases with no gene match: 20. In DNA, the CDR3 is TGTGCCAGCAGTCTTACTAATACCCCAGGGGGTCGAGGGGAGCAGTACTTC. The encoded protein is CASSLTNTPGGRGEQYF.

About this clonotype: This is likely a read error, given that the CDR3 carries no conserved phenylalanine or tryptophan at its end. J is TRBJ1-1 and V is TRBV7-3; D is unresolved. V lost 8 bases, J lost 11 bases, and 18 bases lay in between. CDR3 length: 12 residues. CDR1 SGHTA and CDR2 FQGTGA come from the germline V gene. Here the CDR3 reads CASRPDGRDAFL. DNA for the CDR3: TGTGCCAGCCGCCCAGACGGGCGTGACGCTTTCCTT.

The rearrangement uses TRBV28 and TRBJ2-2; D tentatively fits TRBD1 or TRBD2 (5 bases each). Trimming left V 8 bases short and J 3 bases short, with 16 bases between. The CDR3 contains 15 residues. Germline V gene sequence: CDR1 MDHEN, CDR2 SYDVKM. CDR3 sequence reads: CASVDGGFYTGELFF. CDR3 in DNA: TGTGCCAGCGTCGATGGGGGTTTTTACACCGGGGAGCTGTTTTTT. The variable domain in full, completed from reference TRBV28 and TRBJ2-2, reads DVKVTQSSRYLVKRTGEKVFLECVQDMDHENMFWYRQDPGLGLRLIYFSYDVKMKEKGDIPEGYSVSREKKERFSLILESASTNQTSMYLCASVDGGFYTGELFFGEGSRLTVL.

V gene TRBV12-3 or TRBV12-4 combines with J gene TRBJ2-5; TRBD1 is a possible D gene (6 bases). The CDR3 sequence is 14 residues long. V lost 3 bases to trimming and J lost 5 bases, with 13 bases between them. The CDR3 region has the DNA TGTGCCAGCAGTTTGGGGGCGAGCACGGAGACCCAGTACTTC. Its translation is CASSLGASTETQYF.

The rearrangement uses TRBV7-9 and TRBJ2-1; 7 nucleotides align to TRBD1. Germline V CDR1 and CDR2: SEHNR, FQNEAQ (reference sequence). With 5 bases clipped from V and 12 bases from J, the junction kept 7 bases outside the gene matches. The CDR3 runs 12 residues. DNA for the CDR3: TGTGCCAGCAGCCGCGGACAGGTCGGGCAGTTCTTC. Its protein is CASSRGQVGQFF.

The V gene is TRBV19, the J gene TRBJ1-1; D not certain. Trimming shortened V by 7 bases and J by 5 bases, and 14 bases separated the two germline ends. This CDR3 contains 13 residues. The germline gives CDR1 LNHDA, CDR2 SQIVND (reference sequence). CDR3 amino acids: CASIRGGQTEAFF. Written as DNA, the CDR3 is TGTGCCAGTATCCGGGGAGGGCAAACTGAAGCTTTCTTT.

This clonotype was picked up many times. This chain links TRBV7-2 with TRBJ2-7; D gene unclear. V was pared by 1 base and J by 6 bases, with 10 bases between. Per germline, CDR1 SGHTA and CDR2 FQGNSA. This CDR3 region has 13 residues. DNA for the CDR3: TGTGCCAGCAGCTTAGAACCGGTAACCGAGCAGTACTTC. Translated: CASSLEPVTEQYF. Based on the CDR3 plus reference TRBV7-2 and TRBJ2-7, the full variable domain is GAGVSQSPSNKVTEKGKDVELRCDPISGHTALYWYRQSLGQGLEFLIYFQGNSAPDKSGLPSDRFSAERTGGSVSTLTIQRTQQEDSAVYLCASSLEPVTEQYFGPGTRLTVT.

The chain combines TRBV7-8 with TRBJ1-5; D may be TRBD1 (6 bases). This CDR3 is built from 15 residues. Germline V lookup: CDR1 SGHVS, CDR2 FQNEAQ. Between the trimmed V and J ends, which lost 3 bases and 2 bases, there was a span of 11 bases. The CDR3 is CASSFQGTGNQPQHF. CDR3 DNA: TGTGCCAGCAGCTTCCAGGGGACCGGCAATCAGCCCCAGCATTTT.

V usage is TRBV27 and J usage is TRBJ2-7; 8 bases line up with TRBD1. The V and J ends lost 5 bases and 4 bases, in that order; junction bases with no gene match: 7. The CDR3 sequence is 14 residues long. The germline V gene encodes CDR1 MNHEY and CDR2 SMNVEV (reference sequence). The CDR3 spells CASSPRTGRYEQYF. The CDR3 DNA reads as TGTGCCAGCAGTCCGAGGACAGGGAGATACGAGCAGTACTTC.

In its sample, this clonotype was seen once. CDR3 protein: CAWSVFVTGGSEQYF. The CDR3 DNA follows: TGTGCCTGGAGTGTGTTCGTGACAGGGGGTAGCGAGCAGTACTTC. The J gene is TRBJ2-7, the V gene TRBV30; TRBD1 aligns across 9 bases. The junction had 9 bases not matched to a gene; V was cut back by 0 bases and J by 6 bases. Per germline, CDR1 GTSNPN and CDR2 SVGIG (reference sequence). The CDR3 loop spans 15 amino acids.

This clonotype was seen many times. The chain employs TRBV28 and TRBJ2-1, with D maybe TRBD2 (5 bases). CDR1 is MDHEN and CDR2 is SYDVKM in the germline V gene. The CDR3 sequence is 12 residues long. V lost 6 bases and J 6 bases, leaving 9 bases between the germline ends. CDR3 amino acids: CASSLEGNEQFF. In DNA, the CDR3 is TGTGCCAGCAGCTTAGAGGGCAATGAGCAGTTCTTC.

Worth noting for this clonotype: The junction and the germline gene differ at one end; a read error may be behind it. This rearrangement joins TRBV5-1 to TRBJ2-5; 10 bases map to TRBD1. CDR1 and CDR2 (germline): SGHRS, YFSETQ. This CDR3 contains 15 residues. The CDR3 coding sequence is TGCGCCAGCAGCCTCCGGACAGGGGGGGAAGAGACCCGGTACTTC. Translating it yields CASSLRTGGEETRYF.

This chain uses TRBV28 with TRBJ2-1, with 14 bases lining up with TRBD2. Unmatched junction bases numbered 8, after V lost 6 bases and J lost 4 bases. The CDR3 runs 17 residues. Germline V gene lookup returns CDR1 MDHEN and CDR2 SYDVKM. The DNA of the CDR3 is TGTGCCAGCAGCCGGGCGACTAGCGGGAGGGGGTACAATGAGCAGTTCTTC. Translated, it gives CASSRATSGRGYNEQFF.

V gene TRBV20-1 combines with J gene TRBJ2-2; possibly TRBD2 for D (7 bases). Trimming took 6 bases from V and 2 from J, leaving 16 bases between them. This CDR3 is 15 amino acids long. Germline loops: CDR1 DFQATT, CDR2 SNEGSKA (reference sequence). CDR3 sequence reads: CSALGGGGNTGELFF. CDR3 DNA sequence: TGCAGTGCGCTCGGGGGCGGGGGTAACACCGGGGAGCTGTTTTTT.

The chain links TRBV7-9 to TRBJ2-5; 7 bases map to TRBD1. The germline CDR1 and CDR2 sequences are SEHNR and FQNEAQ (reference sequence). Trimming took 5 bases from V and 1 from J; bases not matched to a gene: 7. The CDR3 has 15 residues. The CDR3 region has the DNA TGTGCCAGCAGCAACCTTAGGACAGGCCAAGAGACCCAGTACTTC. This gives the protein CASSNLRTGQETQYF.

This clonotype was observed a handful of times. The chain has TRBV11-2 and TRBJ2-1; D remains ambiguous. V was pared by 4 bases and J by 12 bases, with 4 bases between. This CDR3 has 9 amino acids. Germline values: CDR1 SGHAT, CDR2 FQNNGV. In nucleotides, the CDR3 is TGTGCCAGCAGCTCGTCGCAGTTCTTC. Amino acids: CASSSSQFF.

This clonotype was detected only a few times. The chain is built from TRBV7-6 and TRBJ1-3, with D maybe TRBD1 (5 bases). This CDR3 spans 16 amino acids. Germline V gene lookup returns CDR1 SGHVS and CDR2 FNYEAQ. V lost 1 base, J lost 4 bases, and 14 bases lay in between. The CDR3 spells CASSLGARGSGNTIYF. The CDR3, as DNA: TGTGCCAGCAGCTTAGGGGCGAGGGGTTCCGGAAACACCATATATTTT.

This clonotype was observed a handful of times. This chain joins TRBV6-5 and TRBJ2-1; perhaps TRBD2 as D (6 bases). Trimming removed 8 bases from V and 0 bases from J, with 11 bases in between. The germline gives CDR1 MNHEY, CDR2 SVGAGI. This CDR3 spans 14 amino acids. CDR3: CASGGTSSYNEQFF. The CDR3 nucleotides are TGTGCCAGCGGCGGGACGAGCTCCTACAATGAGCAGTTCTTC.

This clonotype was observed a single time. This chain uses TRBV11-2 with TRBJ2-5, with 9 bases aligning to TRBD1. The length of the CDR3 is 16 residues. The V gene's germline CDR1 is SGHAT and CDR2 FQNNGV. Losses at the gene ends were 7 bases for V and 5 bases for J; bases not matched to a gene: 14. In DNA form, the CDR3 reads TGTGCCAGCATCAAGGGGGACAGGGAATTCGGGGAGACCCAGTACTTC. Translation gives CASIKGDREFGETQYF.

The chain employs TRBV27 and TRBJ2-1; tentative D call: TRBD2 (7 bases). Germline CDR1 reads MNHEY; CDR2 reads SMNVEV (reference sequence). The V gene lost 9 bases and the J gene lost 3 bases, with 12 bases spanning the gap. CDR3 length: 13 residues. The CDR3 loop is CARSGTFYNEQFF. The DNA for the CDR3 is TGTGCCAGAAGCGGGACATTCTACAATGAGCAGTTCTTC.

This clonotype was observed a handful of times. For the CDR3, the DNA is TGTGCCACGAAACCCGTGGAGAAGTCGGCTGGGGCCAACGTCCTGACTTTC. Translation: CATKPVEKSAGANVLTF. The gene calls are TRBV19 and TRBJ2-6, with D unclear. This CDR3 comprises 17 residues. Germline CDR1 LNHDA, CDR2 SQIVND (reference sequence). The germline V and J ends were trimmed by 10 bases and 2 bases, with 21 bases remaining between them. The full variable domain, in which reference TRBV19 and TRBJ2-6 provide the parts outside the CDR3, is DGGITQSPKYLFRKEGQNVTLSCEQNLNHDAMYWYRQDPGQGLRLIYYSQIVNDFQKGDIAEGYSVSREKKESFPLTVTSAQKNPTAFYLCATKPVEKSAGANVLTFGAGSRLTVL.